A single sample gave rise to the 30 T cell receptor beta chains below, sequenced in a study of Graves' ophthalmopathy and Graves' hyperthyroidism. Amplification from RNA transcripts yielded the TCR beta CDR3 regions. HTBI primers were used in a first-round RT-PCR, which preceded a second-round multiplex PCR. TCRdb re-called the multiplex PCR reads with MiXCR, one entry per CDR3 protein. Seen here are around 400,000 distinct CDR3 sequences, about 18% observed once, and the top ten hold 1.6%. Sequenced material: peripheral blood. The receptors here all came from a woman aged 18 to 35 with Graves' ophthalmopathy.

This clonotype appeared a few times. The chain combines TRBV7-3 with TRBJ2-5; D is possibly TRBD1 or TRBD2 (6 bases each). The CDR3 length is 16 residues. Trimming took 2 bases from V and 0 from J, leaving 13 bases between them. In germline, CDR1 is SGHTA, CDR2 FQGTGA. The CDR3 region has the DNA TGTGCCAGCAGCTTAGGGGGGCCAGCAAACCAAGAGACCCAGTACTTC. This encodes CASSLGGPANQETQYF.

This clonotype was counted ten times or more. The chain recombines TRBV28 with TRBJ2-5; 8 bases match TRBD2. V lost 5 bases and J lost 3; bases outside the gene matches: 17. This CDR3 is 18 amino acids long. The germline V gene encodes CDR1 MDHEN and CDR2 SYDVKM. CDR3 nucleotides: TGTGCCAGCAGTATGCGGTTGGGTCGGGGGGGGCAGGAAGAGACCCAGTACTTC. Protein product: CASSMRLGRGGQEETQYF.

This clonotype appeared many times. This chain joins TRBV2 and TRBJ1-5; 7 bases are a match to TRBD1. Losses at the gene ends were 6 bases for V and 4 bases for J; bases not matched to a gene: 18. The CDR3 has 18 residues. Germline CDR1 reads SNHLY; CDR2 reads FYNNEI. CDR3 DNA sequence: TGTGCCAGCAGCGTAAAGGCCGACAGGGAGGTGCTGAATCAGCCCCAGCATTTT. Amino acids: CASSVKADREVLNQPQHF.

There are many counts of this clonotype. The chain couples TRBV30 to TRBJ1-5, with 8 positions matching TRBD1. This CDR3 comprises 14 residues. Germline trimming cut 5 bases from V and 9 bases from J; bases unmatched to any gene: 12. Germline assignment: CDR1 GTSNPN and CDR2 SVGIG (reference sequence). The CDR3 nucleotides are TGTGCCTGGGGGCCGGGGACAGGTTTATGGCCCCAGCATTTT. Translated, it gives CAWGPGTGLWPQHF.

This clonotype was observed many times. The rearrangement uses TRBV6-2 or TRBV6-3 and TRBJ2-5; TRBD1 matches 8 bases. Trimming at V came to 8 bases and at J to 5 bases, leaving 4 bases not matched to a gene. There are 12 residues in the CDR3. Germline V gene sequence: CDR1 MNHEY, CDR2 SVGEGT. CDR3 amino acids: CASGQGWETQYF. The CDR3, as DNA: TGTGCCAGCGGACAGGGTTGGGAGACCCAGTACTTC.

The sample holds many counts of this clonotype. The chain joins TRBV20-1 to TRBJ1-6, with a tentative D call TRBD1 (5 bases). Germline lookup yields CDR1 DFQATT and CDR2 SNEGSKA (reference sequence). V dropped 1 base and J dropped 10 bases, with 17 bases sitting between them. The CDR3 is 15 amino acids. The DNA of the CDR3 is TGCAGTGCTAGAGGGGTGAGGGGAGCGGGATCACCCCTCCACTTT. The encoded protein is CSARGVRGAGSPLHF.

Ten or more counts support this clonotype. The chain employs TRBV5-1 and TRBJ1-5; no clear D. Between the trimmed V and J ends, which lost 4 bases and 2 bases, there was a span of 16 bases. The CDR3 length is 16 residues. Germline CDR1 and CDR2: SGHRS and YFSETQ. The CDR3 DNA is TGCGCCAGCAGCCCCACCCCAGGCGGAGGCAATCAGCCCCAGCATTTT. This gives the protein CASSPTPGGGNQPQHF.

This clonotype was observed many times. The chain joins TRBV28 to TRBJ1-1; TRBD1 aligns across 11 bases. The CDR3 length is 15 residues. Germline V CDR1 and CDR2: MDHEN, SYDVKM. Trimming took 6 bases from V and 4 from J; bases not matched to a gene: 7. The CDR3 reads CASSLRGQGGTEAFF. The CDR3 coding sequence is TGTGCCAGCAGCCTACGGGGACAGGGGGGCACTGAAGCTTTCTTT.

At least ten counts were recorded for this clonotype. The chain combines TRBV29-1 with TRBJ1-2; a possible D gene is TRBD1 (6 bases). The CDR3 extends over 14 amino acids. The germline CDR1 and CDR2 sequences are SQVTM and ANQGSEA. V lost 7 bases and J 3 bases, leaving 18 bases between the germline ends. CDR3 coding DNA: TGCAGCGCTCTAGTCCCGCCAGGGGACTATGGCTACACCTTC. It codes for CSALVPPGDYGYTF.

This clonotype was observed a few times. The chain couples TRBV9 to TRBJ2-2; 8 nucleotides match TRBD2. Germline assignment: CDR1 SGDLS and CDR2 YYNGEE. The CDR3 is 15 amino acids. V trimming: 6 bases; J trimming: 1 base; junction bases outside the gene matches: 5. The CDR3 loop reads CASNPRGGNTGELFF. DNA of the CDR3: TGTGCCAGCAACCCCCGGGGGGGGAACACCGGGGAGCTGTTTTTT.

J is TRBJ2-2 and V is TRBV6-1; D is perhaps TRBD2 (6 bases). V lost 8 bases, J lost 5 bases, and 15 bases lay in between. The CDR3 has 14 residues. Germline V lookup: CDR1 MNHNS, CDR2 SASEGT. CDR3 bases: TGTGCCAGCCAAGCGGATGGGGGGACCGGGGAGCTGTTTTTT. Translation gives CASQADGGTGELFF.

This clonotype showed up many times. The chain carries TRBV28 and TRBJ1-2; no clear D gene. V was clipped by 7 bases and J by 4 bases, with 13 bases between them. This CDR3 has 13 residues. The germline CDR1 and CDR2 sequences are MDHEN and SYDVKM. CDR3 bases: TGTGCCAGCACCCTACCCGCGGGCTATGGCTACACCTTC. Amino acid sequence: CASTLPAGYGYTF.

The chain has TRBV4-2 and TRBJ1-5; D uncertain. The V gene lost 1 base and the J gene lost 1 base, with 5 bases spanning the gap. CDR1 is LGHNA and CDR2 is YNFKEQ in the germline V gene. CDR3 size: 14 residues. CDR3 nucleotides: TGTGCCAGCAGCCAAGTTTCGAGCAATCAGCCCCAGCATTTT. Translation gives CASSQVSSNQPQHF.

The rearrangement joins TRBV6-5 to TRBJ1-6; D is unclear. V was trimmed by 2 bases and J by 8 bases, leaving 7 bases between them. This CDR3 has 13 residues. Germline CDR1 and CDR2: MNHEY and SVGAGI. CDR3 sequence reads: CASSYRLDSPLHF. As DNA, the CDR3 is TGTGCCAGCAGTTACCGACTGGATTCACCCCTCCACTTT.

This clonotype was observed at least ten times. The chain uses TRBV6-5 and TRBJ1-5; D possibly corresponds to TRBD1 (5 bases). The CDR3 has 15 amino acids. Germline loops: CDR1 MNHEY, CDR2 SVGAGI. V was trimmed by 4 bases and J by 7 bases, leaving 17 bases between them. The chain's CDR3 is CASSLGRTFAQPQHF. DNA of the CDR3: TGTGCCAGCAGTTTGGGACGCACCTTTGCCCAGCCCCAGCATTTT.

V is TRBV30 and J is TRBJ1-2, with D possibly being TRBD1 (6 bases). The germline CDR1 and CDR2 sequences are GTSNPN and SVGIG (reference sequence). CDR3 length equals 13 residues. Trimming took off 0 bases at V and 6 bases at J, with 11 bases between the two ends. CDR3 region: CAWSVSGAHGYTF. As DNA, the CDR3 is TGTGCCTGGAGTGTATCGGGGGCTCATGGCTACACCTTC. The whole variable domain, filled in from reference TRBV30 and TRBJ1-2, reads SQTIHQWPATLVQPVGSPLSLECTVEGTSNPNLYWYRQAAGRGLQLLFYSVGIGQISSEVPQNLSASRPQDRQFILSSKKLLLSDSGFYLCAWSVSGAHGYTFGSGTRLTVV.

This clonotype has a count of ten or more. This chain connects TRBV14 to TRBJ1-3, with a tentative D call TRBD1 (5 bases). This CDR3 has 16 residues. Trimming shortened V by 3 bases and J by 0 bases, and 12 bases separated the two germline ends. Per the germline V gene, CDR1 is SGHDN and CDR2 is FVKESK. CDR3 bases: TGTGCCAGCAGCCACCGTACCGGGACCTCTGGAAACACCATATATTTT. It yields the protein CASSHRTGTSGNTIYF.

There are many counts of this clonotype. The rearrangement uses TRBV5-6 and TRBJ1-2, with 8 positions matching TRBD1. V shed 3 bases, J shed 4 bases, and the junction held 14 bases outside the gene matches. Germline V gene lookup returns CDR1 SGHDT and CDR2 YYEEEE. The CDR3 has 17 residues. Here the CDR3 DNA reads TGTGCCAGCAGCTACGACAGGGGTGCCCAACTTCTCTATGGCTACACCTTC. This codes for CASSYDRGAQLLYGYTF.

This clonotype occurred many times. J is TRBJ1-1 and V is TRBV27, with D tentatively TRBD1 (6 bases). Trimming left V 0 bases short and J 3 bases short, with 11 bases between. The CDR3 spans 15 residues. Germline CDR1 and CDR2: MNHEY and SMNVEV (reference sequence). DNA for the CDR3: TGTGCCAGCAGTTTATCGGGGGCCGGGGACACTGAAGCTTTCTTT. Translation: CASSLSGAGDTEAFF.

This clonotype has a handful of counts. J is TRBJ1-6 and V is TRBV27, with unresolved D. There are 15 residues in the CDR3. Germline loops: CDR1 MNHEY, CDR2 SMNVEV (reference sequence). The V end was cut by 1 base, the J end by 6 bases, with 10 bases between. Here the CDR3 reads CASSLLGFGNSPLHF. In nucleotides, the CDR3 is TGTGCCAGCAGTTTATTGGGGTTTGGTAATTCACCCCTCCACTTT.

The rearrangement links TRBV27 to TRBJ2-7; a weak D match, TRBD1 (5 bases). V was shortened by 7 bases and J by 5 bases, with 12 bases between the two germline ends. CDR1 MNHEY and CDR2 SMNVEV come from the germline V gene (reference sequence). The CDR3 is 12 amino acids. The CDR3 DNA sequence: TGTGCCAGCAACTCCAGGGCCCACGAGCAGTACTTC. It encodes CASNSRAHEQYF.

This clonotype was detected ten times or more. V and J are TRBV4-3 and TRBJ1-1; TRBD1 might be the D (6 bases). The V gene lost 0 bases and the J gene lost 3 bases, with 14 bases spanning the gap. The CDR3 extends over 16 amino acids. The germline CDR1 and CDR2 sequences are LGHNA and YSLEER. CDR3 region: CASSQDWAGVDTEAFF. The DNA of the CDR3 is TGCGCCAGCAGCCAAGATTGGGCAGGGGTGGACACTGAAGCTTTCTTT.

The table lists this clonotype with many counts. V and J are TRBV20-1 and TRBJ1-1; D might be TRBD1 (5 bases). The V gene lost 6 bases and the J gene lost 2 bases, with 13 bases spanning the gap. Germline V lookup: CDR1 DFQATT, CDR2 SNEGSKA (reference sequence). The CDR3 runs to 13 residues. The CDR3 reads CSARKDTNTEAFF. The DNA for the CDR3 is TGCAGTGCAAGGAAGGACACTAACACTGAAGCTTTCTTT.

This clonotype was picked up many times. This sequence joins TRBV6-2 or TRBV6-3 and TRBJ1-2; no firm D call. Trimming took 2 bases from V and 0 from J, leaving 13 bases between them. Per germline, CDR1 MNHEY and CDR2 SVGEGT. CDR3 length equals 16 residues. CDR3 sequence: CASSYGSPGSNYGYTF. The CDR3 nucleotides read TGTGCCAGCAGTTACGGTTCTCCGGGATCTAACTATGGCTACACCTTC.

This clonotype was seen ten or more times. The chain has TRBV6-5 and TRBJ2-7; the D is unclear. The V end was cut by 2 bases, the J end by 4 bases, with 12 bases between. Germline V gene data show CDR1 as MNHEY and CDR2 as SVGAGI. The CDR3 has 14 residues. The CDR3 reads CASSYPFRAYEQYF. CDR3 DNA: TGTGCCAGCAGTTACCCCTTTCGGGCATACGAGCAGTACTTC.

The genes are TRBV20-1 and TRBJ2-7; D not certain. The CDR3 consists of 15 residues. The germline V and J ends were trimmed by 0 bases and 0 bases, with 12 bases remaining between them. Germline V gene data show CDR1 as DFQATT and CDR2 as SNEGSKA (reference sequence). This CDR3 reads CSARDLGTSSYEQYF. For the CDR3, the DNA is TGCAGTGCTAGAGATCTGGGCACCAGCTCCTACGAGCAGTACTTC.

This clonotype was recorded at least ten times. The chain employs TRBV7-2 and TRBJ2-2; D remains ambiguous. This CDR3 contains 13 residues. The germline V gene has CDR1 SGHTA and CDR2 FQGNSA. Trimming left V 3 bases short and J 5 bases short, with 7 bases between. CDR3 sequence reads: CASSFWVTGELFF. CDR3 in DNA: TGTGCCAGCAGCTTCTGGGTAACCGGGGAGCTGTTTTTT. Variable domain in full (rest from reference TRBV7-2 and TRBJ2-2): GAGVSQSPSNKVTEKGKDVELRCDPISGHTALYWYRQSLGQGLEFLIYFQGNSAPDKSGLPSDRFSAERTGGSVSTLTIQRTQQEDSAVYLCASSFWVTGELFFGEGSRLTVL.

This clonotype was counted many times. The chain links TRBV7-9 to TRBJ2-1, with TRBD1 identical over 7 bases. The CDR3 runs to 15 residues. The J segment lost 3 bases and the V segment lost 5 bases, leaving 7 bases of the junction unmatched. Germline CDR1 reads SEHNR; CDR2 reads FQNEAQ (reference sequence). This chain's CDR3 is CASSPPGQVYNEQFF. The CDR3 bases are TGTGCCAGCAGCCCTCCTGGACAGGTCTACAATGAGCAGTTCTTC. The variable domain in full, completed from reference TRBV7-9 and TRBJ2-1, reads DTGVSQNPRHKITKRGQNVTFRCDPISEHNRLYWYRQTLGQGPEFLTYFQNEAQLEKSRLLSDRFSAERPKGSFSTLEIQRTEQGDSAMYLCASSPPGQVYNEQFFGPGTRLTVL.

This clonotype was seen many times. V is TRBV6-5 and J is TRBJ2-7; TRBD1 is a possible D gene (5 bases). The CDR3 sequence is 14 residues long. Trimming shortened V by 0 bases and J by 6 bases, and 12 bases separated the two germline ends. Germline lookup yields CDR1 MNHEY and CDR2 SVGAGI. Written as DNA, the CDR3 is TGTGCCAGCAGTTACTCAGCTCGACAGAGCGAGCAGTACTTC. Translated, it gives CASSYSARQSEQYF.

The chain is built from TRBV6-1 and TRBJ1-1; no clear D. Trimming took off 6 bases at V and 0 bases at J, with 17 bases between the two ends. The CDR3 loop spans 16 amino acids. From germline, CDR1 is MNHNS and CDR2 SASEGT. The CDR3, as DNA: TGTGCCAGCAGCGAACTCGCCGCAGGAGTGAACACTGAAGCTTTCTTT. Protein sequence: CASSELAAGVNTEAFF.